Here is one T cell receptor beta chain with its context. What it binds is not known. It was via CD45RO/CCR7/CD25/CD127/CD95/CD27 that CD4+ naive, central memory, regulatory and stem cell-like memory cells were sorted. Unmatched junction bases numbered 6, after V lost 0 bases and J lost 3 bases. Germline values: CDR1 SGHDT, CDR2 YYEEEE. The CDR3 loop spans 15 amino acids. Of the isolated RNA, all was reverse transcribed, and so the sequenced material was expressed TCRB transcripts. The assay was immunoSEQ multiplex PCR, and TCRdb's table has in-frame clones only and misses some. The data show 20,000 to 25,000 clones, about two thirds seen once. This specimen belongs to a study of beta chain features in type 1 diabetes. About the research overall: The examined sorted cells totaled some 99 million across samples.

The study, taken as a whole, reports: A moderate, significant TCRB CDR3 shortening appeared in type 1 diabetes across four CD4+ subsets. Highly expressing activated T cells could be over-counted with a cDNA template. The similarity of naive, central memory and Treg TCRB repertoires appeared greater among patients than among healthy donors.

Material for sequencing was Tregs from blood. The chain combines TRBV5-6 with TRBJ2-7; TRBD1 matches at 7 bases. This TCR was sampled from a man aged 18 to 30 with type 1 diabetes. This CDR3 is CASSLVDRQGYEQYF. In DNA, the CDR3 is TGTGCCAGCAGCTTGGTTGATCGACAGGGCTACGAGCAGTACTTC.